The source of this T cell receptor (beta chain) is a study of blood T cell repertoires in COVID-19. Data came from immunoSEQ multiplex PCR; TCRdb stores just in-frame clones and leaves some out. The top ten hold around 7% of the sample, which has fewer than 250,000 clones, around 87% seen once. Trimming stripped 0 bases from V and 1 base from J, with 10 bases between. From germline, CDR1 is SGHAT and CDR2 FQNNGV. CDR3 length: 15 amino acids. The chain links TRBV11-2 to TRBJ2-7; a weak D match, TRBD2 (5 bases). The sequenced sample was PBMCs or T cells enriched from blood (not recorded which). This clonotype was sampled from a man in his thirties or forties in a cohort exposed to, infected with or recovered from COVID-19 (not recorded which). Here the CDR3 DNA reads TGTGCCAGCAGCTTAGATTCGGGCGGGTCCTACGAGCAGTACTTC. Protein: CASSLDSGGSYEQYF.